The present TCR beta chain was sequenced within a study of T cell changes during pregnancy in multiple sclerosis. V was clipped by 2 bases and J by 5 bases; unmatched bases: 13. Per germline, CDR1 MDHEN and CDR2 SYDVKM. The CDR3 has 17 residues. The data were produced by immunoSEQ multiplex PCR, yet TCRdb's version contains in-frame clones alone and is incomplete. Of tens of thousands of clones listed, around 91% were seen once; the top ten hold about 0.7%. The sample consisted of peripheral blood, taken in the third trimester of pregnancy. The receptor's source is a female donor in good health, enrolled as a control in a pregnancy study. This chain uses TRBV28 with TRBJ1-2, with TRBD1 identical over 8 bases. The CDR3 loop is CASSLIPGQGRGYGYTF. The CDR3, as DNA: TGTGCCAGCAGTTTAATCCCAGGACAGGGTAGAGGTTATGGCTACACCTTC.